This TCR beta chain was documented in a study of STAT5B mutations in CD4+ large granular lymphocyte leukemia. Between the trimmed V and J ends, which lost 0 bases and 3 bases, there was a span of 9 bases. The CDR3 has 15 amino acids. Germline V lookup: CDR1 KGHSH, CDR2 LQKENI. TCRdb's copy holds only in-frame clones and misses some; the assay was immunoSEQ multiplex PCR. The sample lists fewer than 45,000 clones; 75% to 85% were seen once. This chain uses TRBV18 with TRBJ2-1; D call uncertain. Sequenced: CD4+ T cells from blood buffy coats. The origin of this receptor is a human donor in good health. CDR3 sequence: CASSPPHADYNEQFF. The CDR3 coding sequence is TGTGCCAGCTCACCACCGCACGCGGACTACAATGAGCAGTTCTTC.